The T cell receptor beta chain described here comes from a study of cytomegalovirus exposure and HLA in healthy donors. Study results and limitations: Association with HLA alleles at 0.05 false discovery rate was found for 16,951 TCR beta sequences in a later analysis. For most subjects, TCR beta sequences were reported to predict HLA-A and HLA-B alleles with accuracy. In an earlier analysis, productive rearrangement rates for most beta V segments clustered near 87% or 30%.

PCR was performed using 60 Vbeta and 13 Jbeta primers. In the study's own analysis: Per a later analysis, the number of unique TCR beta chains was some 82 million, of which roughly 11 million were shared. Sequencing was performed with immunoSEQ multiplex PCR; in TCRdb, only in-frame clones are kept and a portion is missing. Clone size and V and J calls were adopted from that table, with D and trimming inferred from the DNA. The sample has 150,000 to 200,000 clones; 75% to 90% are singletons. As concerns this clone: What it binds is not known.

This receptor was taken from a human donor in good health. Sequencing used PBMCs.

CDR3 DNA sequence: TGTGCCAGCAGCTTATTGGGACAGGAGAATGAAAAACTGTTTTTT. Its protein product is CASSLLGQENEKLFF. The chain recombines TRBV7-9 with TRBJ1-4, with 8 bases that match TRBD1. This CDR3 has 15 amino acids. Per the germline V gene, CDR1 is SEHNR and CDR2 is FQNEAQ (reference sequence). The trim removed 2 bases at V and 5 bases at J, leaving 4 bases unmatched.